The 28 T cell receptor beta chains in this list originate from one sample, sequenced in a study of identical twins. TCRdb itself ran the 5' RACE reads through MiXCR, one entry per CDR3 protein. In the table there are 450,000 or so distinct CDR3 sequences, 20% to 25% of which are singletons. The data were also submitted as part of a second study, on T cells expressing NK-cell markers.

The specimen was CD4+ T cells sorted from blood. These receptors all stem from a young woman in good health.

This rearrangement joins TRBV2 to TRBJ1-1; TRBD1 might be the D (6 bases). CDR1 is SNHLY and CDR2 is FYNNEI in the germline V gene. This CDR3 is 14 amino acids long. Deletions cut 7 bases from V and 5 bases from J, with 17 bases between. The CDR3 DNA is TGTGCCAGCATGGAACAGGGCAGTAGAACTGAAGCTTTCTTT. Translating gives CASMEQGSRTEAFF.

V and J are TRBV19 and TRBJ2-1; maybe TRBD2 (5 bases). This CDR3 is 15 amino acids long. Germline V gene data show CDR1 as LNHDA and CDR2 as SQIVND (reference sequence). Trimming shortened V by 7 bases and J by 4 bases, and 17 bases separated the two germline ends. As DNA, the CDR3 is TGTGCCAGTAAATCACCGAGACTACGATACAATGAGCAGTTCTTC. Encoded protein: CASKSPRLRYNEQFF.

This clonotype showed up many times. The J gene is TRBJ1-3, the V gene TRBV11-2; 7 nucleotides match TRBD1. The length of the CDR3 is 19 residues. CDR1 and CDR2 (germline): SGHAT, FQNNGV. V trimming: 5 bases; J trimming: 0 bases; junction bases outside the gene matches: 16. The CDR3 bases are TGTGCCAGCAGCCGCGGGACTTACAGGGGCCGGAGCTCTGGAAACACCATATATTTT. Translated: CASSRGTYRGRSSGNTIYF.

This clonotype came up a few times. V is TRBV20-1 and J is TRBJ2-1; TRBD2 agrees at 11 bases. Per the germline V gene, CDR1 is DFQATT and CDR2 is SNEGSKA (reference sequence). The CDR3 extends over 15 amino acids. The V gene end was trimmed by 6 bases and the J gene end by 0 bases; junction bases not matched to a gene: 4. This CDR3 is CSAPGTSGSYNEQFF. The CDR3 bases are TGCAGTGCCCCCGGGACTAGCGGCTCCTACAATGAGCAGTTCTTC.

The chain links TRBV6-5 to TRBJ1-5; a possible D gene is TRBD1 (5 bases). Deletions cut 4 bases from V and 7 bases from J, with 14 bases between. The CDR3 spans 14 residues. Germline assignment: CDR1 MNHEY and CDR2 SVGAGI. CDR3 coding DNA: TGTGCCAGCAGTTCAGGGACCGTGAGGCAGCCCCAGCATTTT. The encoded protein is CASSSGTVRQPQHF.

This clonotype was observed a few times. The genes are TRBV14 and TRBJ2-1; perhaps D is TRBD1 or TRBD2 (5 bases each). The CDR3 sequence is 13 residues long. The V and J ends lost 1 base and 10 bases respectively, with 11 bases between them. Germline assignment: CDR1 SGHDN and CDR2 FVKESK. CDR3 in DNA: TGTGCCAGCAGCCAAGTGGGACGGATAGAGCAGTTCTTC. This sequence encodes CASSQVGRIEQFF.

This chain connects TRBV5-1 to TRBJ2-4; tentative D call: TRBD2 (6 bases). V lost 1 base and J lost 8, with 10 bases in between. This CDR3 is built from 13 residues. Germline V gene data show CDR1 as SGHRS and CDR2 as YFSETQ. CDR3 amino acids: CASSLRDLDIQYF. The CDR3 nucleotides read TGCGCCAGCAGCTTGAGGGACTTGGACATTCAGTACTTC.

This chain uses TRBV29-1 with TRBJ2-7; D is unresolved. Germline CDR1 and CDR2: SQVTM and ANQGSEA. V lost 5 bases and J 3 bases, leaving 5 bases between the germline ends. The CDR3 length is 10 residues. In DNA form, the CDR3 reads TGCAGCGTTCTCTTCTACGAGCAGTACTTC. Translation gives CSVLFYEQYF.

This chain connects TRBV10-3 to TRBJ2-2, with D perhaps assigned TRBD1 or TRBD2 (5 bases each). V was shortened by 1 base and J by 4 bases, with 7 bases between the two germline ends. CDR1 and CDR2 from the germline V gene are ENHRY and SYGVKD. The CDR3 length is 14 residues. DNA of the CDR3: TGTGCCATCAGTGAGTTAGGGACCACCGGGGAGCTGTTTTTT. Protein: CAISELGTTGELFF.

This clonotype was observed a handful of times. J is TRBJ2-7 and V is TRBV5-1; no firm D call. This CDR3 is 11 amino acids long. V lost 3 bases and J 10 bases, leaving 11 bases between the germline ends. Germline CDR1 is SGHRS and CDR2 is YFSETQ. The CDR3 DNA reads TGCGCCAGCAGCTCGGAAGAGGTTCAGTACTTC. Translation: CASSSEEVQYF.

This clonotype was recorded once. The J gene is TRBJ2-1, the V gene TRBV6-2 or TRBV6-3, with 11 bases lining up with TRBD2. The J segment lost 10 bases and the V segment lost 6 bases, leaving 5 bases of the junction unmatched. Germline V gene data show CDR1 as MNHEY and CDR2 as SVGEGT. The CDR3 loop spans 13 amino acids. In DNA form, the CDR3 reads TGTGCCAGCAGCCCAAGACTAGCGGGGGAGCAGTTCTTC. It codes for CASSPRLAGEQFF.

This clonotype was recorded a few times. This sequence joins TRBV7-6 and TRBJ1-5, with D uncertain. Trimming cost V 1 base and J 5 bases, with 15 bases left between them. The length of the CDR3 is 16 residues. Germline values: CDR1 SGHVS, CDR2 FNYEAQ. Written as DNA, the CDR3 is TGTGCCAGCAGCTTAGAGTACGGCGAGGGTGATCAGCCCCAGCATTTT. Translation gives CASSLEYGEGDQPQHF. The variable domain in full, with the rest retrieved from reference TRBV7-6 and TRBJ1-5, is GAGVSQSPRYKVTKRGQDVALRCDPISGHVSLYWYRQALGQGPEFLTYFNYEAQQDKSGLPNDRFSAERPEGSISTLTIQRTEQRDSAMYRCASSLEYGEGDQPQHFGDGTRLSIL.

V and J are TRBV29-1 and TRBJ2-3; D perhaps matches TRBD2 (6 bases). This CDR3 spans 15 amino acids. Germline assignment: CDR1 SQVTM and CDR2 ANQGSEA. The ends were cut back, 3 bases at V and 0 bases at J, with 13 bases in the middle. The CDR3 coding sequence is TGCAGCGTTGAGATCTCGGGGACTAGCACAGATACGCAGTATTTT. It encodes CSVEISGTSTDTQYF.

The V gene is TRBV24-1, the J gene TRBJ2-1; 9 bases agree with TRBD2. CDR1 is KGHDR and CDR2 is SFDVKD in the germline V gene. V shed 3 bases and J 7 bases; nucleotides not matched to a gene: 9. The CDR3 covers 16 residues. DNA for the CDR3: TGTGCCACCAGTGATCCGGCGGGGGGGAATTCGAATGAGCAGTTCTTC. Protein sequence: CATSDPAGGNSNEQFF.

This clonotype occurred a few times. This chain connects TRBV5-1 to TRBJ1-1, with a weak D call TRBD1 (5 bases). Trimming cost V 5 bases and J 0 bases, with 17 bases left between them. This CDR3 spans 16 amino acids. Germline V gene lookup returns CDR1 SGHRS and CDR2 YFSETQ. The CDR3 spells CASRRQTRGMNTEAFF. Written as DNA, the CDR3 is TGCGCCAGCAGGAGACAGACCCGAGGGATGAACACTGAAGCTTTCTTT.

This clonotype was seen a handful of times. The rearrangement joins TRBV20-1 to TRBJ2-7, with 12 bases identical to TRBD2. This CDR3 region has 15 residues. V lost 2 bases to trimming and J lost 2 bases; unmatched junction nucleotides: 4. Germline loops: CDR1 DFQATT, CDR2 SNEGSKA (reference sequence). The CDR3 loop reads CSARSLAGGPYEQYF. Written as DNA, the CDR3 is TGCAGTGCTAGATCCCTAGCGGGAGGGCCCTACGAGCAGTACTTC.

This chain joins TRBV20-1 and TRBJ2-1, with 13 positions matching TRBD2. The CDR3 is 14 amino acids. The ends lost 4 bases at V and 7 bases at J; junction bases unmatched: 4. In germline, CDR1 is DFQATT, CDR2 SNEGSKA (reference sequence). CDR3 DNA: TGCAGTGCTAACGGACTAGCGGGAGCAAATGAGCAGTTCTTC. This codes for CSANGLAGANEQFF.

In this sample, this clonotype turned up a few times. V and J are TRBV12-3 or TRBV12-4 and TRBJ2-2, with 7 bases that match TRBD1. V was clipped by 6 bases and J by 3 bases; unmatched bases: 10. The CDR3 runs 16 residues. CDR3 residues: CASSPNRGGYTGELFF. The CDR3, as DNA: TGTGCCAGCAGCCCAAACAGGGGTGGTTACACCGGGGAGCTGTTTTTT.

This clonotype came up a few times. CDR3 sequence: CASSLGPSAQETQYF. In nucleotides, the CDR3 is TGTGCCAGCAGCTTAGGGCCCTCGGCACAAGAGACCCAGTACTTC. This chain links TRBV11-3 with TRBJ2-5; D unresolved. V dropped 1 base and J dropped 2 bases, with 11 bases sitting between them. This CDR3 spans 15 amino acids. Germline assignment: CDR1 SGHNT and CDR2 YENEEA.

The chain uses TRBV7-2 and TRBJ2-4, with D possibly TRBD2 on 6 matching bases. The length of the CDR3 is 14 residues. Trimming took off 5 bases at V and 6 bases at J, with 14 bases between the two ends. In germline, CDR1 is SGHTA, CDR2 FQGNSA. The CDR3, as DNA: TGTGCCAGCAGCCCCGGGAGCATCAGAAACATTCAGTACTTC. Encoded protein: CASSPGSIRNIQYF.

The CDR3 nucleotides are TGCGCCAGCAGCGCCTTACTAAGCGGGACAAACACTGAAGCTTTCTTT. Translated, it gives CASSALLSGTNTEAFF. The chain joins TRBV5-1 to TRBJ1-1; the D gene is possibly TRBD1 (6 bases). The CDR3 has 16 amino acids. Germline V lookup: CDR1 SGHRS, CDR2 YFSETQ. The ends were cut back, 4 bases at V and 2 bases at J, with 18 bases in the middle.

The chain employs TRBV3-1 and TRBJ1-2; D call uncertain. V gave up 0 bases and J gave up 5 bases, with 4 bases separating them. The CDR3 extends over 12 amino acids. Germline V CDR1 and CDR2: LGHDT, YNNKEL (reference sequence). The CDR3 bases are TGTGCCAGCAGCCAAGATCTGTATGGCTACACCTTC. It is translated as CASSQDLYGYTF. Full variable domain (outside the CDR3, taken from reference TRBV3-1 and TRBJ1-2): DTAVSQTPKYLVTQMGNDKSIKCEQNLGHDTMYWYKQDSKKFLKIMFSYNNKELIINETVPNRFSPKSPDKAHLNLHINSLELGDSAVYFCASSQDLYGYTFGSGTRLTVV.

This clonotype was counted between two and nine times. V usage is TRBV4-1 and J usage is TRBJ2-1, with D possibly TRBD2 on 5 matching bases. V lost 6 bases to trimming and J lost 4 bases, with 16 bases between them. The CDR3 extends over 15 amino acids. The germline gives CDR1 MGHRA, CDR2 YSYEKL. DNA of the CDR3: TGCGCCAGCAGAAATACCGGGAAGACATACAATGAGCAGTTCTTC. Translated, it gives CASRNTGKTYNEQFF.

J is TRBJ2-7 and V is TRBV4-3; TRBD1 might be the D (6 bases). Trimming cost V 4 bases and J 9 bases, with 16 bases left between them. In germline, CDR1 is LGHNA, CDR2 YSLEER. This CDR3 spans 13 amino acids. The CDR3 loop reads CASSPGPKGVQYF. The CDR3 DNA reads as TGCGCCAGCAGCCCGGGACCGAAGGGGGTGCAGTACTTC.

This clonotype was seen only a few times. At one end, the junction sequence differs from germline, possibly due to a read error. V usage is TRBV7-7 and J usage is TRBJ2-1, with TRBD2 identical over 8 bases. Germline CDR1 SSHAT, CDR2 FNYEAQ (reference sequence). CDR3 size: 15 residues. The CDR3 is CASSLDPGGAREQFF. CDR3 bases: TGTGCTAGCAGCTTAGATCCGGGGGGGGCCAGGGAGCAGTTCTTC.

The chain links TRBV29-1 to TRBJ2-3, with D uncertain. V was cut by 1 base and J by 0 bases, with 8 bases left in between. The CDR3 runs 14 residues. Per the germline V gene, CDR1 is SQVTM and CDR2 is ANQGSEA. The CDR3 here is CSVEGRTSTDTQYF. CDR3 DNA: TGCAGCGTTGAAGGGAGAACTAGCACAGATACGCAGTATTTT.

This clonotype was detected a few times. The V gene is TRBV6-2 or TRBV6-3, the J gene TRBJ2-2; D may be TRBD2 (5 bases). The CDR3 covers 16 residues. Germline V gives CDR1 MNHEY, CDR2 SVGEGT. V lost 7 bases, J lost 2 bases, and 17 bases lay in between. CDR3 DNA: TGTGCCAGCATCGACAACGGGATTTCAAACACCGGGGAGCTGTTTTTT. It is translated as CASIDNGISNTGELFF.

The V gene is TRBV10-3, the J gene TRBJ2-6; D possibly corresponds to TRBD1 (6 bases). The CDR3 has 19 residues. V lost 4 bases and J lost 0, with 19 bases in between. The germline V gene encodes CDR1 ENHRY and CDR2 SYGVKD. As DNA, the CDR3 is TGTGCCATCAGTGGGGCCGGACAGAACCGAGCCTCTGGGGCCAACGTCCTGACTTTC. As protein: CAISGAGQNRASGANVLTF.